A selection of T cell receptor beta chains follows, all from one sample in a study of OX40 agonist ivuxolimab in advanced cancers. Using immunoSEQ multiplex PCR, the repertoire was profiled, and TCRdb retains in-frame clones only, with some absent. The sample lists about 57,000 clones, more than 80% occurring once. The starting material was CD4+ or CD8+ T cells sorted from blood, obtained in a trial of the OX40 agonist ivuxolimab. The receptors derive from an adult with an advanced solid tumor such as melanoma, head and neck, liver or kidney cancer. Both conserved end residues are part of each CDR3. The order of the fields is D gene, V gene, clone size, J gene, CDR3 DNA, CDR3 protein. The D gene is left open where the match is weak. Clone size is not always given. Where it is, it says once, few, many or a class for expanded clones.

d_call: .; v_call: TRBV6-6; clone_size: once; j_call: TRBJ1-2; cdr3_nt: TGTGCCAGCAGTTACTCCCGGGGAAACTATGGCTACACCTTC; cdr3_aa: CASSYSRGNYGYTF
d_call: .; v_call: TRBV5-4; clone_size: .; j_call: TRBJ2-3; cdr3_nt: TGTGCCAGCGGAGCACCCAACACAGATACGCAGTATTTT; cdr3_aa: CASGAPNTDTQYF
d_call: .; v_call: TRBV27; clone_size: .; j_call: TRBJ1-2; cdr3_nt: TGTGCCAGCAGCCCGGGTCATGCCTTCTATGGCTACACCTTC; cdr3_aa: CASSPGHAFYGYTF
d_call: TRBD1; v_call: TRBV10-3; clone_size: once; j_call: TRBJ1-1; cdr3_nt: TGTGCCAGCTCCCGGGACAGGGGCGGGAGGGACACTGAAGCTTTCTTT; cdr3_aa: CASSRDRGGRDTEAFF
d_call: .; v_call: TRBV12-2; clone_size: .; j_call: TRBJ2-7; cdr3_nt: TGTGCAAGTCGCTTAGACGGGCCGAGGGGACAGCGTCTCTCCTACGAGCAGTACTTC; cdr3_aa: CASRLDGPRGQRLSYEQYF
d_call: .; v_call: TRBV7-2; clone_size: .; j_call: TRBJ2-7; cdr3_nt: TGTGCCAGCAGCCGCTCCCCCGCCGGGGGCTCCTACGAGCAGTACTTC; cdr3_aa: CASSRSPAGGSYEQYF
d_call: .; v_call: TRBV6-1; clone_size: .; j_call: TRBJ1-5; cdr3_nt: TGTGCCAGCAGTGAATCTCAGCCCCAGCATTTT; cdr3_aa: CASSESQPQHF
d_call: .; v_call: TRBV10-1; clone_size: .; j_call: TRBJ2-3; cdr3_nt: TGCGCCAGCAGTGAAGGTCTAGGAGCTGATACGCAGTATTTT; cdr3_aa: CASSEGLGADTQYF
d_call: .; v_call: TRBV15; clone_size: .; j_call: TRBJ2-6; cdr3_nt: TGTGCCACCAGCATCGGACAGCCCTCTGGGGCCAACGTCCTGACTTTC; cdr3_aa: CATSIGQPSGANVLTF
d_call: .; v_call: TRBV7-3; clone_size: .; j_call: TRBJ2-6; cdr3_nt: TGTGCCAGCAGCTTAAGCCCAGGGGCTGGGGCCAACGTCCTGACTTTC; cdr3_aa: CASSLSPGAGANVLTF
d_call: .; v_call: TRBV7-9; clone_size: once; j_call: TRBJ1-1; cdr3_nt: TGTGCCAGCAGCTTAGGAGGGGCCATGGGGAGTACCACTCCGGCTTTCTTT; cdr3_aa: CASSLGGAMGSTTPAFF
d_call: TRBD1; v_call: TRBV7-9; clone_size: .; j_call: TRBJ2-7; cdr3_nt: TGTGCCAGCAGCTTGGGGGACAGGGGTTTCGAGCAGTACTTC; cdr3_aa: CASSLGDRGFEQYF
d_call: TRBD2; v_call: TRBV7-2; clone_size: .; j_call: TRBJ2-1; cdr3_nt: TGTGCCAGCAGCTTATTGACTAGCTCACCAAGCTCCTACAATGAGCAGTTCTTC; cdr3_aa: CASSLLTSSPSSYNEQFF
d_call: TRBD1; v_call: TRBV7-8; clone_size: .; j_call: TRBJ1-1; cdr3_nt: TGTGCCAGCAGCTCCCCGGACAGGGGGCGAAGGAACACTGAAGCTTTCTTT; cdr3_aa: CASSSPDRGRRNTEAFF
d_call: .; v_call: TRBV30; clone_size: .; j_call: TRBJ2-7; cdr3_nt: TGTGCCTGGAGTCGGGACCGCGCCTACGAGCAGTACTTC; cdr3_aa: CAWSRDRAYEQYF
d_call: TRBD1; v_call: TRBV19; clone_size: .; j_call: TRBJ1-5; cdr3_nt: TGTGCCAGTGGGGGACAGTTGATTCAGCCCCAGCATTTT; cdr3_aa: CASGGQLIQPQHF
d_call: .; v_call: TRBV7-2; clone_size: .; j_call: TRBJ2-1; cdr3_nt: TGTGCCAGCAGCCACGGACAAGCCTACAATGAGCAGTTCTTC; cdr3_aa: CASSHGQAYNEQFF
d_call: .; v_call: TRBV11-2; clone_size: .; j_call: TRBJ2-4; cdr3_nt: TGTGCCAGCAGCTTGCTTCGGGAGAGAAACATTCAGTACTTC; cdr3_aa: CASSLLRERNIQYF
d_call: .; v_call: TRBV6-5; clone_size: .; j_call: TRBJ1-5; cdr3_nt: TGTGCCAGCAGCACGCGGGGCCCTCATCAGCCCCAGCATTTT; cdr3_aa: CASSTRGPHQPQHF
d_call: TRBD2; v_call: TRBV14; clone_size: .; j_call: TRBJ2-7; cdr3_nt: TGTGCCAGCAGCCAATCGAGGGGACTAGGCAGCTCCTACGAGCAGTACTTC; cdr3_aa: CASSQSRGLGSSYEQYF
d_call: TRBD1; v_call: TRBV5-4; clone_size: .; j_call: TRBJ2-3; cdr3_nt: TGTGCCAGCAGTTCACCGACAGGGCCAAGCACAGATACGCAGTATTTT; cdr3_aa: CASSSPTGPSTDTQYF
d_call: .; v_call: TRBV5-6; clone_size: .; j_call: TRBJ2-7; cdr3_nt: TGTGCCAGCAGCCTCACAGGGATCTACGAGCAGTACTTC; cdr3_aa: CASSLTGIYEQYF
d_call: .; v_call: TRBV9; clone_size: .; j_call: TRBJ2-7; cdr3_nt: TGTGCCAGCAGCGTAGCCCCAGCGGTGACCTCCTACGAGCAGTACTTC; cdr3_aa: CASSVAPAVTSYEQYF
d_call: TRBD2; v_call: TRBV27; clone_size: .; j_call: TRBJ2-3; cdr3_nt: TGTGCCAGCAGGCCCCGACTAGCGGGAGATGGCACAGATACGCAGTATTTT; cdr3_aa: CASRPRLAGDGTDTQYF
d_call: TRBD2; v_call: TRBV6-5; clone_size: .; j_call: TRBJ2-7; cdr3_nt: TGTGCCAGCAGTCTAGCGGTTTCCTACGAGCAGTACTTC; cdr3_aa: CASSLAVSYEQYF
d_call: .; v_call: TRBV25-1; clone_size: .; j_call: TRBJ2-5; cdr3_nt: TGTGCCAGCAGTGAAGAGGGCCCTGGAGAGACCCAGTACTTC; cdr3_aa: CASSEEGPGETQYF
d_call: TRBD2; v_call: TRBV11-2; clone_size: .; j_call: TRBJ2-1; cdr3_nt: TGTGCCAGCAGCTTAGCGCTAGCGGGAGGTATTGAGCAGTTCTTC; cdr3_aa: CASSLALAGGIEQFF
d_call: TRBD1; v_call: TRBV29-1; clone_size: .; j_call: TRBJ1-2; cdr3_nt: TGCAGCGGGGGGGGACAGAACTATGGCTACACCTTC; cdr3_aa: CSGGGQNYGYTF
d_call: .; v_call: TRBV5-4; clone_size: .; j_call: TRBJ2-3; cdr3_nt: TGTGCCAGCAGCCAAAAGGGGGTAGATACGCAGTATTTT; cdr3_aa: CASSQKGVDTQYF
d_call: TRBD1; v_call: TRBV2; clone_size: .; j_call: TRBJ1-6; cdr3_nt: TGTGCCAGCAGCGGGACAGGGCCGTCCTATAATTCACCCCTCCACTTT; cdr3_aa: CASSGTGPSYNSPLHF
d_call: TRBD1; v_call: TRBV2; clone_size: once; j_call: TRBJ1-6; cdr3_nt: TGTGCCAGCAGTGAGGGCAGGGGGCCTTCACCCCTCCACTTT; cdr3_aa: CASSEGRGPSPLHF
d_call: .; v_call: TRBV28; clone_size: few; j_call: TRBJ1-1; cdr3_nt: TGTGCCACCTACACACAGACTGTTTTCGTGAACACTGAAGCTTTCTTT; cdr3_aa: CATYTQTVFVNTEAFF
d_call: TRBD2; v_call: TRBV5-4; clone_size: .; j_call: TRBJ2-3; cdr3_nt: TGTGCCAGCCTGCGGGACGGAGCGGGACCTAGCACAGATACGCAGTATTTT; cdr3_aa: CASLRDGAGPSTDTQYF
d_call: .; v_call: TRBV29-1; clone_size: .; j_call: TRBJ1-4; cdr3_nt: TGCAGCGTCGGACGGGGCGGCAATGAAAAACTGTTTTTT; cdr3_aa: CSVGRGGNEKLFF
d_call: TRBD2; v_call: TRBV6-5; clone_size: .; j_call: TRBJ2-7; cdr3_nt: TGTGCCAGCAGTTACGACGGGACTAGCCACGAGCAGTACTTC; cdr3_aa: CASSYDGTSHEQYF
d_call: .; v_call: TRBV5-1; clone_size: .; j_call: TRBJ2-1; cdr3_nt: TGCGCCAGCGCCCTTGGACGCGAGCAGTTCTTC; cdr3_aa: CASALGREQFF
d_call: .; v_call: TRBV19; clone_size: .; j_call: TRBJ2-7; cdr3_nt: TGTGCCAGTAAGTCACCCAGCTCCTACGAGCAGTACTTC; cdr3_aa: CASKSPSSYEQYF
d_call: .; v_call: TRBV7-6; clone_size: once; j_call: TRBJ2-1; cdr3_nt: TGTGCCAGCAGCCGAAGCGGCTTAGAGCAGTTCTTC; cdr3_aa: CASSRSGLEQFF
d_call: .; v_call: TRBV14; clone_size: .; j_call: TRBJ2-5; cdr3_nt: TGTGCCAGCAGCCAAGACAGGTCGGGAGAGACCCAGTACTTC; cdr3_aa: CASSQDRSGETQYF
d_call: .; v_call: TRBV7-9; clone_size: .; j_call: TRBJ2-7; cdr3_nt: TGTGCCAGCAGCTTATGGGGGGCCCTCGAGCAGTACTTC; cdr3_aa: CASSLWGALEQYF
d_call: TRBD1; v_call: TRBV2; clone_size: .; j_call: TRBJ2-2; cdr3_nt: TGTGCCAGCAGCGAGAGGGACAGGGCCGGGGAGCTGTTTTTT; cdr3_aa: CASSERDRAGELFF
d_call: .; v_call: TRBV19; clone_size: .; j_call: TRBJ1-2; cdr3_nt: TGTGCCAGTAGAGACGGATCTTCTAACTATGGCTACACCTTC; cdr3_aa: CASRDGSSNYGYTF
d_call: .; v_call: TRBV28; clone_size: .; j_call: TRBJ2-6; cdr3_nt: TGTGCCAGCAGTTTACTGGGGTCTGGGGCCAACGTCCTGACTTTC; cdr3_aa: CASSLLGSGANVLTF
d_call: .; v_call: TRBV7-9; clone_size: .; j_call: TRBJ2-6; cdr3_nt: TGTGCCAGCAGCTCGCGACTAGAAGGGGCCAACGTCCTGACTTTC; cdr3_aa: CASSSRLEGANVLTF
d_call: .; v_call: TRBV5-4; clone_size: .; j_call: TRBJ1-4; cdr3_nt: TGTGCCAGCAGCTTGGACACAGGGAGTTTTGAAAAACTGTTTTTT; cdr3_aa: CASSLDTGSFEKLFF
d_call: .; v_call: TRBV18; clone_size: few; j_call: TRBJ1-6; cdr3_nt: TGTGCCAGCTCACCCCGTGGAGGGGAGCTTAATTCACCCCTCCACTTT; cdr3_aa: CASSPRGGELNSPLHF
d_call: .; v_call: TRBV5-3; clone_size: .; j_call: TRBJ1-2; cdr3_nt: TGTGCCAGAAGCGGGGGACGGGATAACTATGGCTACACCTTC; cdr3_aa: CARSGGRDNYGYTF
d_call: TRBD1; v_call: TRBV28; clone_size: .; j_call: TRBJ2-2; cdr3_nt: TGTGCCAGCAGTTTAGACAGGGGTTTTAACACCGGGGAGCTGTTTTTT; cdr3_aa: CASSLDRGFNTGELFF
d_call: TRBD2; v_call: TRBV6-1; clone_size: .; j_call: TRBJ2-7; cdr3_nt: TGTGCCAGCAGCAAACCGGGACTAGCGGCCTACGAGCAGTACTTC; cdr3_aa: CASSKPGLAAYEQYF
d_call: .; v_call: TRBV2; clone_size: .; j_call: TRBJ2-5; cdr3_nt: TGTGCCAGCACAAGGGTACGGGAGACCCAGTACTTC; cdr3_aa: CASTRVRETQYF
d_call: TRBD1; v_call: TRBV27; clone_size: once; j_call: TRBJ1-1; cdr3_nt: TGTGCCAGCAGTACTCGGACAGGGAACACTGAAGCTTTCTTT; cdr3_aa: CASSTRTGNTEAFF
d_call: .; v_call: TRBV10-3; clone_size: .; j_call: TRBJ1-3; cdr3_nt: TGTGCCATCAGTGGGACAACCGGAAACACCATATATTTT; cdr3_aa: CAISGTTGNTIYF
d_call: .; v_call: TRBV6-1; clone_size: .; j_call: TRBJ1-5; cdr3_nt: TGTGCCAGCAGGGAGGGCTACACACAGCCCCAGCATTTT; cdr3_aa: CASREGYTQPQHF
d_call: .; v_call: TRBV5-1; clone_size: once; j_call: TRBJ2-1; cdr3_nt: TGCGCCAGCAGCTTGGCCGGTGGTGGGGCGAGCTCCTACAATGAGCAGTTCTTC; cdr3_aa: CASSLAGGGASSYNEQFF
d_call: .; v_call: TRBV5-1; clone_size: .; j_call: TRBJ2-5; cdr3_nt: TGCGCCAGCAGCTTGGGGGACCCAAGTGGGGAGCAGTACTTC; cdr3_aa: CASSLGDPSGEQYF
d_call: TRBD2; v_call: TRBV7-8; clone_size: .; j_call: TRBJ2-1; cdr3_nt: TGTGCCAGCAGCCAGGGACTAGCGGGGCTCCGGGAGCAGTTCTTC; cdr3_aa: CASSQGLAGLREQFF